This T cell receptor beta chain was identified during a study of early T cells in non-severe SARS-CoV-2 infection. Study overall: Chains were unpaired, as sequencing was done on bulk RNA from unsorted whole blood. Broader study findings: Matching against VDJdb likely underestimated virus-specific expansions, favoring anti-spike CD8.

CDR3 size: 14 residues. With V trimmed by 8 bases and J by 5 bases, 8 bases remained unmatched. CDR1 MNHNS and CDR2 SASEGT come from the germline V gene. This clonotype was seen repeatedly, ten times or more. Its specificity is unknown. cDNA molecules, individually, were tagged with unique molecular identifiers. MiXCR was run by TCRdb on the 5' RACE reads, yielding one entry per CDR3 protein. Of about 26,000 distinct CDR3 sequences detected, 5% to 6.5% appear once; the ten largest clones hold approximately 3.8%. The sequenced material came from whole blood. The chain links TRBV6-1 to TRBJ1-1; 10 bases map to TRBD1. This clonotype originated in an adult who was a healthcare worker with PCR-confirmed SARS-CoV-2 infection or an uninfected control (not recorded which). CDR3 DNA: TGTGCCAGCGGGGACAGGGGTGGTATGACTGAAGCTTTCTTT. The encoded protein is CASGDRGGMTEAFF.